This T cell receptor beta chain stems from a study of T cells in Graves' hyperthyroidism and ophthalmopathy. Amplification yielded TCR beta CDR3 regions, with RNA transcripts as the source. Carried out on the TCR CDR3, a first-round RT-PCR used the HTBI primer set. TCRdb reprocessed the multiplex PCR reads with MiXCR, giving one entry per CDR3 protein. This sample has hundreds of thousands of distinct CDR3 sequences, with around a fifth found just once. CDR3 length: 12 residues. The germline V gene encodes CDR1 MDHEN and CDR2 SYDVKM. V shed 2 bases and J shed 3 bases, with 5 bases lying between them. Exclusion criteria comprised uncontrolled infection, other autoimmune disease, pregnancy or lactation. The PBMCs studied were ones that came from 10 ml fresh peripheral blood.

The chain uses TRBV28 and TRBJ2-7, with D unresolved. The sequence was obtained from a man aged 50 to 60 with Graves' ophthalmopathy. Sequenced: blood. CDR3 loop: CASSLNVYEQYF. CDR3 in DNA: TGTGCCAGCAGTTTAAACGTCTACGAGCAGTACTTC.